Following are 32 T cell receptor beta chains from one sample sequenced in a study of cytomegalovirus exposure and HLA in healthy donors. PCR was performed using 60 Vbeta and 13 Jbeta primers. Clones were read by immunoSEQ multiplex PCR, and TCRdb kept only the in-frame ones, dropping some. The sample holds about 160,000 clones, roughly 80% seen once. Sequencing used PBMCs. The receptors come from a man aged 45 to 65 in good health and CMV-seropositive.

V gene TRBV11-2 combines with J gene TRBJ1-1; TRBD1 matches at 9 bases. The CDR3 is made up of 14 amino acids. The ends lost 5 bases at V and 5 bases at J; junction bases unmatched: 6. CDR1 is SGHAT and CDR2 is FQNNGV in the germline V gene. CDR3 loop: CASSPWDRATEAFF. In DNA form, the CDR3 reads TGTGCCAGCAGCCCCTGGGACAGGGCTACTGAAGCTTTCTTT. The complete variable domain, with remaining parts taken from reference TRBV11-2 and TRBJ1-1, reads EAGVAQSPRYKIIEKRQSVAFWCNPISGHATLYWYQQILGQGPKLLIQFQNNGVVDDSQLPKDRFSAERLKGVDSTLKIQPAKLEDSAVYLCASSPWDRATEAFFGQGTRLTVV.

The chain has TRBV6-5 and TRBJ1-1; D ambiguous. This CDR3 comprises 13 residues. V was clipped by 7 bases and J by 6 bases, with 15 bases between them. Germline V gene lookup returns CDR1 MNHEY and CDR2 SVGAGI. CDR3 sequence (DNA): TGTGCCAGCATCTCTAGGGTCGGGGCTGAAGCTTTCTTT. This gives the protein CASISRVGAEAFF.

This chain uses TRBV28 with TRBJ2-6, with 7 bases fitting TRBD1. The trim removed 4 bases at V and 2 bases at J, leaving 8 bases unmatched. Germline V gives CDR1 MDHEN, CDR2 SYDVKM. The CDR3 contains 17 residues. CDR3 amino acids: CASSSQQGFPGANVLTF. The CDR3 DNA reads as TGTGCCAGCAGTTCCCAACAGGGGTTTCCTGGGGCCAACGTCCTGACTTTC. Based on the CDR3 plus reference TRBV28 and TRBJ2-6, the full variable domain is DVKVTQSSRYLVKRTGEKVFLECVQDMDHENMFWYRQDPGLGLRLIYFSYDVKMKEKGDIPEGYSVSREKKERFSLILESASTNQTSMYLCASSSQQGFPGANVLTFGAGSRLTVL.

This clone was recorded a few times. At one boundary the junction diverges from the germline segment, which might be a read error. The chain recombines TRBV28 with TRBJ2-7, with 10 bases that match TRBD2. Germline V gives CDR1 MDHEN, CDR2 SYDVKM. The CDR3 spans 13 residues. The CDR3 DNA reads as TGTGCCACCAGTAGCGGGAGGCTCTACGAGCAGTACTTC. Translation gives CATSSGRLYEQYF.

The chain links TRBV6-1 to TRBJ2-5; D may be TRBD1 (6 bases). The CDR3 totals 12 residues. The V gene's germline CDR1 is MNHNS and CDR2 SASEGT. Trimming took 8 bases from V and 8 from J, leaving 15 bases between them. CDR3 sequence reads: CASPTAGETQYF. CDR3 DNA: TGTGCCAGCCCCACGGCAGGGGAAACCCAGTACTTC.

V and J are TRBV6-1 and TRBJ2-7; TRBD2 matches 7 bases. The CDR3 spans 17 residues. The J segment lost 0 bases and the V segment lost 2 bases, leaving 10 bases of the junction unmatched. Germline CDR1 is MNHNS and CDR2 is SASEGT. The CDR3: CASSEPIAGPSSYEQYF. In DNA form, the CDR3 reads TGTGCCAGCAGTGAACCTATAGCGGGCCCCAGCTCCTACGAGCAGTACTTC.

In its sample, this clone was seen once. The rearrangement links TRBV5-5 to TRBJ2-7, with TRBD1 matching over 10 bases. The CDR3 is 15 residues long. Trimming took 0 bases from V and 7 from J; bases not matched to a gene: 7. Germline assignment: CDR1 SGHKS and CDR2 YYEKEE (reference sequence). The CDR3 is CASSLVGQGSKEQYF. CDR3 sequence (DNA): TGTGCCAGCAGCTTGGTGGGACAGGGGTCGAAGGAGCAGTACTTC.

This rearrangement joins TRBV5-5 to TRBJ1-2; TRBD1 might be the D (5 bases). The germline V gene has CDR1 SGHKS and CDR2 YYEKEE (reference sequence). The CDR3 covers 19 residues. V lost 0 bases, J lost 7 bases, and 28 bases lay in between. The CDR3 loop reads CASSLEIWAGIKALTGYTF. As DNA, the CDR3 is TGTGCCAGCAGCTTGGAGATCTGGGCAGGGATTAAGGCCTTAACTGGCTACACCTTC.

As regards this clone: Mismatch with germline at one junction end may stem from a read error. J is TRBJ2-5 and V is TRBV7-9, with D possibly being TRBD1 (6 bases). From germline, CDR1 is SEHNR and CDR2 FQNEAQ (reference sequence). The CDR3 totals 16 residues. CDR3 region: CSSSLSRTVVEETQYF. The CDR3 DNA reads as TGTTCCAGCAGCCTCTCCCGGACAGTAGTGGAAGAGACCCAGTACTTC.

The V call is TRBV19, the J call TRBJ1-5; D is unclear. V lost 5 bases and J 0 bases, leaving 11 bases between the germline ends. Germline CDR1 is LNHDA and CDR2 is SQIVND (reference sequence). The CDR3 totals 15 residues. The CDR3 reads CASSSGSYSNQPQHF. The CDR3 bases are TGTGCCAGTAGTTCGGGAAGTTATAGCAATCAGCCCCAGCATTTT. The whole variable domain, filled in from reference TRBV19 and TRBJ1-5, reads DGGITQSPKYLFRKEGQNVTLSCEQNLNHDAMYWYRQDPGQGLRLIYYSQIVNDFQKGDIAEGYSVSREKKESFPLTVTSAQKNPTAFYLCASSSGSYSNQPQHFGDGTRLSIL.

The V gene is TRBV15, the J gene TRBJ2-1, with D perhaps matching TRBD2 (6 bases). Germline V gene data show CDR1 as LNHNV and CDR2 as YYDKDF (reference sequence). Trimming cost V 4 bases and J 0 bases, with 16 bases left between them. This CDR3 has 17 amino acids. The CDR3 DNA reads TGTGCCACCAGCATGGACCCACTGGGGGGCTCCTACAATGAGCAGTTCTTC. It translates to CATSMDPLGGSYNEQFF.

The rearrangement uses TRBV4-1 and TRBJ2-5, with 7 bases aligning to TRBD2. The ends lost 4 bases at V and 5 bases at J; junction bases unmatched: 13. Germline values: CDR1 MGHRA, CDR2 YSYEKL. The CDR3 runs 16 residues. The CDR3, as DNA: TGCGCCAGCAGCCCCCTGGGAGGGACGGTAACGGAGACCCAGTACTTC. Translating it yields CASSPLGGTVTETQYF.

This chain uses TRBV11-2 with TRBJ1-2; TRBD1 matches 8 bases. Losses at the gene ends were 1 base for V and 7 bases for J; bases not matched to a gene: 5. Germline V CDR1 and CDR2: SGHAT, FQNNGV. The CDR3 consists of 14 residues. CDR3 in amino acids: CASSLGRGQSGYTF. The CDR3, as DNA: TGTGCCAGCAGCTTAGGCAGGGGGCAGAGTGGCTACACCTTC.

The rearrangement joins TRBV4-3 to TRBJ2-2, with D perhaps matching TRBD2 (6 bases). CDR1 is LGHNA and CDR2 is YSLEER in the germline V gene. CDR3 size: 15 residues. The V and J ends lost 6 bases and 4 bases respectively, with 15 bases between them. CDR3 bases: TGCGCCAGCAGTGACACGGGGGTGAGCACCGGGGAGCTGTTTTTT. Its translation is CASSDTGVSTGELFF.

The genes are TRBV19 and TRBJ2-7, with D possibly matching TRBD1 (6 bases). Germline-derived CDR1 and CDR2 are LNHDA and SQIVND (reference sequence). The CDR3 extends over 13 amino acids. The germline V and J ends were trimmed by 3 bases and 2 bases, with 8 bases remaining between them. The chain's CDR3 is CASSMGAAYEQYF. CDR3 DNA: TGTGCCAGTAGTATGGGGGCCGCCTACGAGCAGTACTTC.

The chain links TRBV6-4 to TRBJ2-3; maybe TRBD1 (6 bases). CDR1 and CDR2 (germline): MRHNA, SNTAGT. Trimming took off 7 bases at V and 5 bases at J, with 13 bases between the two ends. The CDR3 runs 13 residues. CDR3 loop: CASTYQQGDTQYF. CDR3 DNA sequence: TGTGCCAGCACCTACCAACAGGGAGATACGCAGTATTTT.

V usage is TRBV25-1 and J usage is TRBJ2-1, with TRBD2 matching over 10 bases. Per the germline V gene, CDR1 is MGHDK and CDR2 is SYGVNS. This CDR3 is 16 amino acids long. The V segment lost 5 bases and the J segment 2 bases; nucleotides outside the gene matches: 6. The CDR3 DNA follows: TGTGCCAGCAGTAAACTAGCGGGGAGGACCTACAATGAGCAGTTCTTC. As protein: CASSKLAGRTYNEQFF.

This chain joins TRBV28 and TRBJ2-1; TRBD2 matches 10 bases. The ends lost 7 bases at V and 6 bases at J; junction bases unmatched: 15. The CDR3 has 17 amino acids. Germline CDR1 reads MDHEN; CDR2 reads SYDVKM. The chain's CDR3 is CASTNLLAGVISNEQFF. CDR3 bases: TGTGCCAGCACCAACCTCCTAGCGGGAGTGATTTCCAATGAGCAGTTCTTC.

This rearrangement joins TRBV4-1 to TRBJ2-5, with TRBD2 as a possible D gene (6 bases). This CDR3 has 16 amino acids. Germline-derived CDR1 and CDR2 are MGHRA and YSYEKL. V was pared by 1 base and J by 2 bases, with 14 bases between. The CDR3 sequence: CASSQGGGREQETQYF. DNA for the CDR3: TGCGCCAGCAGCCAAGGGGGAGGAAGAGAGCAAGAGACCCAGTACTTC.

V and J are TRBV6-6 and TRBJ2-5, with 13 bases identical to TRBD2. Germline CDR1 MNHNY, CDR2 SVGAGI (reference sequence). The CDR3 consists of 16 residues. With V trimmed by 7 bases and J by 5 bases, 10 bases remained unmatched. Here the CDR3 reads CASTLLAGGPGETQYF. In DNA form, the CDR3 reads TGTGCCAGCACCTTACTAGCGGGGGGGCCCGGGGAGACCCAGTACTTC.

The chain joins TRBV30 to TRBJ1-1, with TRBD1 matching over 7 bases. After removal of 5 bases from V and 1 base from J, the junction contained 4 bases not matched to a gene. The CDR3 has 13 amino acids. Germline CDR1 and CDR2: GTSNPN and SVGIG (reference sequence). The chain's CDR3 is CAWQRGPNTEAFF. Here the CDR3 DNA reads TGTGCCTGGCAGAGGGGGCCGAACACTGAAGCTTTCTTT.

J is TRBJ2-5 and V is TRBV19, with TRBD2 matching 8 bases. The junction had 12 bases not matched to a gene; V was cut back by 10 bases and J by 5 bases. Per the germline V gene, CDR1 is LNHDA and CDR2 is SQIVND (reference sequence). The CDR3 sequence is 14 residues long. CDR3 DNA sequence: TGTGCCACCACAAGTAGCGGGATGGCGGAGACCCAGTACTTC. Protein: CATTSSGMAETQYF.

The rearrangement links TRBV6-4 to TRBJ1-2; D is undetermined. V was pared by 7 bases and J by 7 bases, with 13 bases between. Germline V gives CDR1 MRHNA, CDR2 SNTAGT. The CDR3 runs to 12 residues. The CDR3 spells CASTGSVGGYTF. In DNA form, the CDR3 reads TGTGCCAGCACGGGGTCAGTTGGTGGCTACACCTTC.

The chain carries TRBV10-2 and TRBJ2-7, with a tentative D call TRBD2 (5 bases). This CDR3 is 15 amino acids long. The germline CDR1 and CDR2 sequences are WSHSY and SAAADI. V shed 6 bases and J shed 2 bases, with 17 bases lying between them. The CDR3 reads CASRTRTANTYEQYF. Written as DNA, the CDR3 is TGCGCCAGCAGGACCCGGACTGCGAACACCTACGAGCAGTACTTC.

The chain employs TRBV14 and TRBJ1-1; no clear D gene. The V and J ends lost 4 bases and 6 bases respectively, with 9 bases between them. Germline CDR1 SGHDN, CDR2 FVKESK. The CDR3 spans 12 residues. This CDR3 is CASSLFGAEAFF. Here the CDR3 DNA reads TGTGCCAGCAGCCTTTTCGGGGCTGAAGCTTTCTTT.

This clone has a handful of counts. J is TRBJ2-7 and V is TRBV2, with D perhaps matching TRBD1 (6 bases). CDR3 length: 15 amino acids. CDR1 SNHLY and CDR2 FYNNEI come from the germline V gene. V lost 7 bases, J lost 2 bases, and 18 bases lay in between. In DNA, the CDR3 is TGTGCCAGCATCCTTCTCAGGGGTCTCCCCTACGAGCAGTACTTC. Translated, it gives CASILLRGLPYEQYF.

The chain uses TRBV7-9 and TRBJ2-7; D possibly corresponds to TRBD2 (6 bases). Deletions cut 1 base from V and 5 bases from J, with 24 bases between. The germline V gene encodes CDR1 SEHNR and CDR2 FQNEAQ (reference sequence). The CDR3 spans 18 residues. Here the CDR3 reads CASSLVSVLSGLFHEQYF. The DNA of the CDR3 is TGTGCCAGCAGCTTAGTCTCTGTCCTTAGCGGTTTGTTCCACGAGCAGTACTTC.

The chain uses TRBV29-1 and TRBJ1-2; D ambiguous. The CDR3 covers 14 residues. Germline CDR1 and CDR2: SQVTM and ANQGSEA. V was pared by 6 bases and J by 5 bases, with 19 bases between. The chain's CDR3 is CSVQTLEGGYGYTF. DNA of the CDR3: TGCAGCGTACAAACCCTTGAGGGCGGGTATGGCTACACCTTC.

This rearrangement joins TRBV27 to TRBJ2-2; 10 bases fit TRBD2. After removal of 1 base from V and 8 bases from J, the junction contained 7 bases not matched to a gene. In germline, CDR1 is MNHEY, CDR2 SMNVEV (reference sequence). The CDR3 length is 16 residues. CDR3 amino acids: CASSLWLAGAEGELFF. The CDR3 DNA is TGTGCCAGCAGTTTATGGCTAGCGGGAGCAGAGGGGGAGCTGTTTTTT.

This clone appeared a few times. The chain has TRBV6-5 and TRBJ1-1; D possibly corresponds to TRBD1 (5 bases). In germline, CDR1 is MNHEY, CDR2 SVGAGI. CDR3 size: 13 residues. V was trimmed by 5 bases and J by 1 base, leaving 8 bases between them. CDR3: CASSRTTNTEAFF. CDR3 bases: TGTGCCAGCAGTCGGACAACGAACACTGAAGCTTTCTTT.

The gene calls are TRBV5-4 and TRBJ2-3; D is ambiguous. The CDR3 extends over 12 amino acids. Germline CDR1 is SGHNT and CDR2 is YYREEE (reference sequence). The V end lost 5 bases, the J end lost 9 bases, and 13 bases lay between the germline ends. The CDR3 DNA reads as TGTGCCAGCAGTTTAACCCCAGGCACGCAGTATTTT. It yields the protein CASSLTPGTQYF.

The chain combines TRBV27 with TRBJ2-7, with TRBD2 as a possible D gene (6 bases). V was trimmed by 6 bases and J by 2 bases, leaving 17 bases between them. The CDR3 runs 15 residues. The germline V gene encodes CDR1 MNHEY and CDR2 SMNVEV (reference sequence). CDR3 coding DNA: TGTGCCAGCAGCAAGGTCAGGGAGGTCACCTACGAGCAGTACTTC. Amino acids: CASSKVREVTYEQYF.